This TCR beta chain is drawn from a study of technical replicates of blood from a handful of donors. The table came from immunoSEQ multiplex PCR; TCRdb's copy has only in-frame clones and leaves some out. There are approximately 69,000 clones in the sample; approximately 97% occur only once, and approximately 0.2% lies in the top ten. This TCR came from a human donor in good health. The sample taken for sequencing was T cells isolated from PBMCs.

CDR3 nucleotides: TGTGCCAGCAGTGAACTGGCTGGCTCCTACGAGCAGTACTTC. It is translated as CASSELAGSYEQYF. This chain joins TRBV25-1 and TRBJ2-7; D not resolved. V was clipped by 2 bases and J by 0 bases, with 8 bases between them. Germline CDR1 MGHDK, CDR2 SYGVNS. The CDR3 runs 14 residues.